This T cell receptor (beta chain) is drawn from a study of blood T cell repertoires in COVID-19. At the level of the study: There were acute and convalescent COVID-19 samples, and they came from the United States, Italy and Spain. PBMCs, B-cell-depleted T cells, or T cells were the source of the cDNA or gDNA that made up the material.

Sequencing was performed with immunoSEQ multiplex PCR; in TCRdb, only in-frame clones are kept and a portion is missing. The sample shows under 350,000 clones, approximately 85% of them seen only once. V shed 0 bases and J shed 8 bases, with 7 bases lying between them. CDR1 and CDR2 (germline): ENHRY, SYGVKD. This CDR3 comprises 12 residues. The rearrangement links TRBV10-3 to TRBJ1-2; D gene unclear. Sequenced sample: peripheral blood. The TCR was taken from a human donor in a cohort sampled during active COVID-19. CDR3 bases: TGTGCCATCAGTGAGTCGTCGGTGGGCTACACCTTC. Its protein product is CAISESSVGYTF.